This T cell receptor beta chain appears in the sequencing data of a study of cytomegalovirus exposure and HLA in healthy donors. The PCR contained 60 Vbeta and 13 Jbeta primers. As handled by the study authors: An analysis performed later counted 60 million to 90 million unique TCR beta chains (around 9.9 million of them shared). Assay: immunoSEQ multiplex PCR; the TCRdb copy retains only in-frame clones and omits some. That table supplies the V and J calls and clone size; D and trimming were determined from the DNA. Among over 200,000 clones listed, 78% were seen once. CDR3 size: 12 residues. V lost 10 bases, J lost 2 bases, and 8 bases lay in between. Per the germline V gene, CDR1 is LNHDA and CDR2 is SQIVND (reference sequence).

What was sequenced was PBMCs. The V call is TRBV19, the J call TRBJ2-2; D call uncertain. The receptor was isolated from a male donor in good health and CMV-seronegative. The CDR3 is CAISFNTGELFF. The CDR3 nucleotides are TGTGCCATTAGCTTTAACACCGGGGAGCTGTTTTTT.